The T cell receptor (beta chain) under discussion was sequenced for a study of cytomegalovirus exposure and HLA in healthy donors. The overall study: There were about 85 million unique TCRs (from HLA-typed donors) in an early data release. Overall study findings and caveats: As a later analysis revealed, most CMV-associated TCR beta chains appeared HLA-restricted.

A remark on this clone: The antigen remains unidentified.

Germline CDR1 SGHRS, CDR2 YFSETQ. This CDR3 region has 16 residues. V was clipped by 0 bases and J by 2 bases; unmatched bases: 6. The PCR used 60 Vbeta and 13 Jbeta primers. Profiling relied on immunoSEQ multiplex PCR, and the TCRdb table lists in-frame clones only, not all of them. The table includes about 170,000 clones, approximately 76% detected once. The chain has TRBV5-1 and TRBJ2-5; 8 positions match TRBD1. The sequence was obtained from a female donor in good health and CMV-seronegative. Sequencing used PBMCs. The DNA for the CDR3 is TGCGCCAGCAGCTTGGTTGCCGGGACAGGACAAGAGACCCAGTACTTC. Translation gives CASSLVAGTGQETQYF.